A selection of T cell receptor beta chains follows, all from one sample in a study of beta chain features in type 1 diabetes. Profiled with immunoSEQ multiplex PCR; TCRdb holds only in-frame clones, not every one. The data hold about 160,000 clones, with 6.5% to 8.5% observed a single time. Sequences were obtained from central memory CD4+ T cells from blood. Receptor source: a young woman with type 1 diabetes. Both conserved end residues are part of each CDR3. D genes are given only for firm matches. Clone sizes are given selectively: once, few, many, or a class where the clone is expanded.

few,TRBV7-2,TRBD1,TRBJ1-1,TGTGCCAGCAGCTTAGCCCAGGGGGCGCGAACTGAAGCTTTCTTT,CASSLAQGARTEAFF
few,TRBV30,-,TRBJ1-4,TGTGCCTGGAGTGTTCGGGATGAAAAACTGTTTTTT,CAWSVRDEKLFF
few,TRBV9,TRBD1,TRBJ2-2,TGTGCCAGCAGCCCGTTGACAGGGGAGAACACCGGGGAGCTGTTTTTT,CASSPLTGENTGELFF
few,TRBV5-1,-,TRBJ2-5,TGCGCCAGCGGACGGAGGGAGGAGACCCAGTACTTC,CASGRREETQYF
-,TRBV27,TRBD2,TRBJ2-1,TGTGCCAGCAGTTTAAGGCGGGAGAGGGGTGAGCAGTTCTTC,CASSLRRERGEQFF
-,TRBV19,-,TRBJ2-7,TGTGCCACCCGCAGGGGAGGGTACGAGCAGTACTTC,CATRRGGYEQYF
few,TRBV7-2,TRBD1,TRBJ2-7,TGTGCCAGCAGCCAGGTTCAGGGGGCCAGTTACGAGCAGTACTTC,CASSQVQGASYEQYF
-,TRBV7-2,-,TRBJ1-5,TGTGCCAGCAGCTTAGGAGCTAACAATCAGCCCCAGCATTTT,CASSLGANNQPQHF
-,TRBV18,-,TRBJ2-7,TGTGCCAGCTCACCCACCCCGGGGGTCCGAGGCCCCATGAAAGTTTTC,CASSPTPGVRGPMKVF
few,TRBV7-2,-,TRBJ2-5,TGTGCCAGCAGCTTAAGTAGCGGACAAGAGACCCAGTACTTC,CASSLSSGQETQYF
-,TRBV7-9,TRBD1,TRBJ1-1,TGTGCCAGCAGCGCCCAGGGGGATCGGACTGAAGCTTTCTTT,CASSAQGDRTEAFF
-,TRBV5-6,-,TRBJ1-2,TGTGCCAGCAGCTCCTACGGTCCCAACTATGGCTACACCTTC,CASSSYGPNYGYTF
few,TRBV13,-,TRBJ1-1,TGTGCCAGCAGCCCTGCGGGAGGGAGGAACACTGAAGCTTTCTTT,CASSPAGGRNTEAFF
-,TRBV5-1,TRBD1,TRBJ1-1,TGCGCCAGCAGCCTGGAACAGGGGCGCGAAGCTTTCTTT,CASSLEQGREAFF
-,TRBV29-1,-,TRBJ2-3,TGCAGCGTTGAGGTCGGGGGAGATACGCAGTATTTT,CSVEVGGDTQYF
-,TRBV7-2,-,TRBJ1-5,TGTGCCAGCAGCTTAGCAACAGGGACTAGCAATCAGCCCCAGCATTTT,CASSLATGTSNQPQHF
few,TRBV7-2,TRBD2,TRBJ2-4,TGTGCCAGCAGCTCCGGACTAGCGGGAGGGGGCCGGAACATTCAGTACTTC,CASSSGLAGGGRNIQYF
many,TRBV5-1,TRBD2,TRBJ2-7,TGCGCCAGCAGCGGACTAGCGGGGGGCTACGAGCAGTACTTC,CASSGLAGGYEQYF
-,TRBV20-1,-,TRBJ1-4,TGCAGTGCTAGTTCCGCGGAAAAACTGTTTTTT,CSASSAEKLFF
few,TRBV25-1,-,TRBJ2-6,TGTGCCAGCAGCTTTCCTGGGGCCAACGTCCTGACTTTC,CASSFPGANVLTF